This TCR beta chain was observed in a study of glioma-infiltrating T cells after dendritic cell vaccination. Trimming took off 0 bases at V and 6 bases at J, with 7 bases between the two ends. CDR3 length equals 12 residues. CDR1 is SGHDT and CDR2 is YYEEEE in the germline V gene. Using immunoSEQ multiplex PCR, the repertoire was profiled, and TCRdb retains in-frame clones only, with some absent. The table has around 89,000 clones, around 84% seen once. The clonotype was recovered from a human donor with glioblastoma. The source material was blood, sampled before dendritic cell vaccination. The V call is TRBV5-6, the J call TRBJ2-7; D is unresolved. In DNA, the CDR3 is TGTGCCAGCAGCTTGGGAGGCGGCGAGCAGTACTTC. The encoded protein is CASSLGGGEQYF.